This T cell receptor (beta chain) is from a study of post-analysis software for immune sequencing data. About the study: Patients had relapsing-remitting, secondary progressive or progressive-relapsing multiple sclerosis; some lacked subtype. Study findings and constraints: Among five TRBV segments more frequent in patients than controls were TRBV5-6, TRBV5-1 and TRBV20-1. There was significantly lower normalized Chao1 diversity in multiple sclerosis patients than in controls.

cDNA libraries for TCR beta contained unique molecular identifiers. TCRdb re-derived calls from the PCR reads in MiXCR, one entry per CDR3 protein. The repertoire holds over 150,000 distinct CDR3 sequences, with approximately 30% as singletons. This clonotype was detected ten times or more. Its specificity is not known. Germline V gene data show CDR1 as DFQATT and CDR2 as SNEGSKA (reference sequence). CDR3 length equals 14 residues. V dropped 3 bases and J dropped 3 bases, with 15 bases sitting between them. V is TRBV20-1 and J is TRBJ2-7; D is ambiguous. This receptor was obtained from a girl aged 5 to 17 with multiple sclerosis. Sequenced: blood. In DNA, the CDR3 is TGCAGTGCTAGTCAACCACAAGGCGTCTACGAGCAGTACTTC. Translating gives CSASQPQGVYEQYF.